The entry below describes one TCR beta chain. Data came from immunoSEQ multiplex PCR; TCRdb stores just in-frame clones and leaves some out. The table records 160,000 or so clones, less than 90% of them present only once. Self-reported history from a screening survey and questionnaire set each donor's cohort. This sample was taken from a study of blood T cell repertoires in COVID-19. Background on the study: Specimens from acute and convalescent COVID-19 originated in the United States, Italy and Spain.

J was trimmed by 7 bases and V by 3 bases; bases with no gene match: 7. The CDR3 has 16 amino acids. Looked up from germline, CDR1 is LGHDT and CDR2 is YNNKEL (reference sequence). Sequencing used PBMCs or T cells enriched from blood (not recorded which). The sequence derives from a woman in her forties or fifties who had recovered from COVID-19. This chain links TRBV3-1 (or the pseudogene TRBV3-2) with TRBJ1-6; 9 positions agree with TRBD1. DNA of the CDR3: TGTGCCAGCAGCCAGGTCGGGACAGGGAAAAATTCACCCCTCCACTTT. Protein product: CASSQVGTGKNSPLHF.